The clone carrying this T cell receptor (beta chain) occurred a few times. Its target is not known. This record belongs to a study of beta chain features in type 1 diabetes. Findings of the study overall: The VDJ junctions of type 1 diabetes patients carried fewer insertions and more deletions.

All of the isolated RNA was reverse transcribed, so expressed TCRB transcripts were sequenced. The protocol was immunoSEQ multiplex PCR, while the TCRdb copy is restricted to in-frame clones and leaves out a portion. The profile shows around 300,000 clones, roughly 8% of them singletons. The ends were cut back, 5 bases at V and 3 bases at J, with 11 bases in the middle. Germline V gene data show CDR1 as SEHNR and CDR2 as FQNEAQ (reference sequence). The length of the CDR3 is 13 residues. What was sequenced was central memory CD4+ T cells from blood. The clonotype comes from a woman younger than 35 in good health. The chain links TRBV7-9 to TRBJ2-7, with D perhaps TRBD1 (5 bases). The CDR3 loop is CASSPRTGYEQYF. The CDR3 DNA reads TGTGCCAGCAGCCCTCGAACAGGCTACGAGCAGTACTTC.